These 3 T cell receptor beta chains share one sample of origin, sequenced in a study of blood T cell repertoires in COVID-19 (TCRdb year 2020). The library was prepared using the immunoSEQ multiplex PCR assay. Held by TCRdb, this immuneACCESS table contains in-frame sequences only and omits some clones. Under half of the omission traces to an unresolved V gene where checked; the cause of the rest is unknown. The sample table holds around 270,000 clones, of which roughly 88% were seen once. 4.3% of the sample is taken by the ten largest. Sequenced sample: PBMCs or T cells enriched from blood (not recorded which). The receptors originated from a woman aged 25 to 39 who had recovered from COVID-19.

V and J are TRBV28 and TRBJ2-7, with TRBD2 matching over 11 bases. Looked up from germline, CDR1 is MDHEN and CDR2 is SYDVKM. V trimming: 0 bases; J trimming: 7 bases; junction bases outside the gene matches: 2. The CDR3 contains 14 residues. This CDR3 is CASSLWTSGNEQYF. CDR3 DNA sequence: TGTGCCAGCAGTTTATGGACTAGCGGGAATGAGCAGTACTTC.

V and J are TRBV6-5 and TRBJ1-5, with D perhaps TRBD1 (6 bases). The CDR3 contains 14 residues. The germline V gene encodes CDR1 MNHEY and CDR2 SVGAGI. V was trimmed by 2 bases and J by 11 bases, leaving 16 bases between them. The DNA for the CDR3 is TGTGCCAGCAGTTACGGCTTCAGGGGTGCAGCCCAGCATTTT. Protein product: CASSYGFRGAAQHF.

V gene TRBV10-3 combines with J gene TRBJ2-2, with 7 bases matching TRBD2. The CDR3 length is 14 residues. Trimming removed 9 bases from V and 7 bases from J; junction bases left unmatched: 11. Germline values: CDR1 ENHRY, CDR2 SYGVKD. The CDR3 spells CAMGGGPNGGELFF. The CDR3 region has the DNA TGTGCCATGGGGGGAGGGCCAAATGGCGGGGAGCTGTTTTTT.